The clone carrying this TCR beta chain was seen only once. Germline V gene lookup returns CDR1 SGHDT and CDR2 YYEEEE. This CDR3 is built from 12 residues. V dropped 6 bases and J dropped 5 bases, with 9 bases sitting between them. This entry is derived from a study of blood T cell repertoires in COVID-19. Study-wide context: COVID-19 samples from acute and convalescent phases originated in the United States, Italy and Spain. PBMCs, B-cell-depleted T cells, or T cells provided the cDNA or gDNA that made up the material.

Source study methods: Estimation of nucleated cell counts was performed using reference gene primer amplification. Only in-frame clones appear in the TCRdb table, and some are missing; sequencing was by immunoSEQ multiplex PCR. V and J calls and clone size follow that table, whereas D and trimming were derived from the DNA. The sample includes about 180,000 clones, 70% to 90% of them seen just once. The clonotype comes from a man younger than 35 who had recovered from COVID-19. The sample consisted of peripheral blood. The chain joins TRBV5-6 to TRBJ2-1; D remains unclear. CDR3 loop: CASNWLNNEQFF. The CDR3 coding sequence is TGTGCCAGCAATTGGCTCAACAATGAGCAGTTCTTC. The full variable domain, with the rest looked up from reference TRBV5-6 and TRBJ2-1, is DAGVTQSPTHLIKTRGQQVTLRCSPKSGHDTVSWYQQALGQGPQFIFQYYEEEERQRGNFPDRFSGHQFPNYSSELNVNALLLGDSALYLCASNWLNNEQFFGPGTRLTVL.